Shown below are 25 T cell receptor beta chains from a single sample sequenced in a study of OX40 agonist ivuxolimab in advanced cancers. Only in-frame clones appear in the TCRdb table, and some are missing; sequencing was by immunoSEQ multiplex PCR. The repertoire holds approximately 70,000 clones, with 85% as singletons. Sample: CD4+ or CD8+ T cells sorted from blood, taken in a trial of the OX40 agonist ivuxolimab. The receptor set was obtained from an adult with an advanced solid tumor such as melanoma, head and neck, liver or kidney cancer.

The V call is TRBV7-6, the J call TRBJ2-6; TRBD2 aligns across 10 bases. Trimming took 1 base from V and 0 from J; bases not matched to a gene: 6. Germline CDR1 SGHVS, CDR2 FNYEAQ. The CDR3 has 19 residues. CDR3 sequence reads: CASSLVLAGGRSGANVLTF. CDR3 nucleotides: TGTGCCAGCAGCTTAGTTTTAGCGGGGGGCCGCTCTGGGGCCAACGTCCTGACTTTC.

V gene TRBV5-1 combines with J gene TRBJ1-3; D gene unclear. The CDR3 extends over 16 amino acids. Trimming left V 4 bases short and J 0 bases short, with 14 bases between. Germline V gene lookup returns CDR1 SGHRS and CDR2 YFSETQ. CDR3 sequence: CASSPNDGSSGNTIYF. DNA for the CDR3: TGCGCCAGCAGCCCTAACGACGGGAGCTCTGGAAACACCATATATTTT.

The CDR3 sequence is CASSMRGRDEAFF. CDR3 in DNA: TGTGCCAGTAGTATGAGGGGGCGGGATGAAGCTTTCTTT. The chain has TRBV19 and TRBJ1-1; 7 positions agree with TRBD1. The CDR3 extends over 13 amino acids. Losses at the gene ends were 3 bases for V and 7 bases for J; bases not matched to a gene: 5. Germline assignment: CDR1 LNHDA and CDR2 SQIVND (reference sequence).

The J gene is TRBJ2-1, the V gene TRBV15; no definite D call. The germline V and J ends were trimmed by 5 bases and 9 bases, with 8 bases remaining between them. Germline V gene lookup returns CDR1 LNHNV and CDR2 YYDKDF (reference sequence). There are 11 residues in the CDR3. The DNA for the CDR3 is TGTGCCACCAGCTCCTCCAGTGAGCAGTTCTTC. Amino acid sequence: CATSSSSEQFF.

The J gene is TRBJ2-7, the V gene TRBV5-1; D gene uncertain. The V and J ends lost 5 bases and 0 bases respectively, with 15 bases between them. This CDR3 has 15 amino acids. Germline CDR1 and CDR2: SGHRS and YFSETQ. CDR3 sequence reads: CASSVTVGYSYEQYF. The CDR3 bases are TGCGCCAGCAGTGTTACTGTTGGCTACTCCTACGAGCAGTACTTC.

This clone came up a few times. V is TRBV15 and J is TRBJ1-2; TRBD1 aligns across 7 bases. The CDR3 has 14 residues. Trimming removed 4 bases from V and 5 bases from J; junction bases left unmatched: 7. The germline V gene encodes CDR1 LNHNV and CDR2 YYDKDF (reference sequence). The CDR3 loop reads CATSTYRGTYGYTF. DNA of the CDR3: TGTGCCACCAGCACTTACAGGGGAACGTATGGCTACACCTTC.

This rearrangement joins TRBV7-6 to TRBJ1-6, with D tentatively TRBD1 (5 bases). The germline CDR1 and CDR2 sequences are SGHVS and FNYEAQ. V dropped 0 bases and J dropped 0 bases, with 12 bases sitting between them. The CDR3 totals 18 residues. CDR3 in DNA: TGTGCCAGCAGCTTAGCGTATGAGGGGAGCTCCTATAATTCACCCCTCCACTTT. It yields the protein CASSLAYEGSSYNSPLHF.

J is TRBJ2-5 and V is TRBV5-5, with 9 nucleotides matching TRBD2. Germline lookup yields CDR1 SGHKS and CDR2 YYEKEE (reference sequence). CDR3 length: 17 residues. V lost 0 bases and J lost 5; bases outside the gene matches: 11. DNA of the CDR3: TGTGCCAGCAGCTTGGAACTAGCGGGCTCCGGAAGGGAGACCCAGTACTTC. Translating gives CASSLELAGSGRETQYF.

This sequence joins TRBV10-3 and TRBJ1-4, with a tentative D call TRBD1 (6 bases). Trimming pared 10 bases from V and 7 bases from J, leaving 19 bases between. Germline values: CDR1 ENHRY, CDR2 SYGVKD. The CDR3 has 14 residues. The CDR3 nucleotides are TGTGCCACTGCCCAGGGGCAGTACTCTGAAAAACTGTTTTTT. Protein: CATAQGQYSEKLFF.

V is TRBV5-5 and J is TRBJ1-1; D not certain. The CDR3 has 15 residues. V lost 3 bases and J lost 0, with 12 bases in between. Germline CDR1 is SGHKS and CDR2 is YYEKEE (reference sequence). CDR3 sequence (DNA): TGTGCCAGCAGCTGGAGGACGGCGCTGAACACTGAAGCTTTCTTT. Residues: CASSWRTALNTEAFF.

The rearrangement joins TRBV4-1 to TRBJ1-2; D may be TRBD1 (5 bases). Looked up from germline, CDR1 is MGHRA and CDR2 is YSYEKL. This CDR3 contains 16 residues. The ends were cut back, 3 bases at V and 5 bases at J, with 19 bases in the middle. CDR3 region: CASSQAQRGAYYGYTF. CDR3 in DNA: TGCGCCAGCAGCCAGGCCCAAAGGGGCGCCTATTATGGCTACACCTTC.

This sequence joins TRBV12-5 and TRBJ2-1; 11 bases fit TRBD2. V lost 4 bases and J lost 2; bases outside the gene matches: 7. This CDR3 has 17 residues. The germline V gene encodes CDR1 LGHNT and CDR2 FRNRAP. As DNA, the CDR3 is TGTGCTAGTGGTTCTTCCCCGGGACTAGCGGCCTACAATGAGCAGTTCTTC. The encoded protein is CASGSSPGLAAYNEQFF.

In regard to this clone: The identical CDR3 is also encoded by other nucleotide sequences in the sample. This chain uses TRBV7-2 with TRBJ1-1; TRBD1 agrees at 7 bases. Germline assignment: CDR1 SGHTA and CDR2 FQGNSA. The J segment lost 2 bases and the V segment lost 5 bases, leaving 8 bases of the junction unmatched. There are 15 residues in the CDR3. CDR3 amino acids: CASSGQGGANTEAFF. The CDR3 DNA sequence: TGTGCCAGCAGCGGTCAGGGGGGGGCCAACACTGAAGCTTTCTTT.

The chain links TRBV7-2 to TRBJ1-2; 7 bases are a match to TRBD1. V was clipped by 5 bases and J by 4 bases; unmatched bases: 7. Germline V gene data show CDR1 as SGHTA and CDR2 as FQGNSA. The CDR3 contains 14 residues. The CDR3 bases are TGTGCCAGCAGCACCCAGACAGGGATCTATGGCTACACCTTC. Protein product: CASSTQTGIYGYTF.

On this clone itself: Distinct nucleotide sequences in the sample also encode this CDR3. The chain uses TRBV10-3 and TRBJ1-6; D unclear. The CDR3 length is 14 residues. Germline V lookup: CDR1 ENHRY, CDR2 SYGVKD. V lost 3 bases, J lost 5 bases, and 8 bases lay in between. The CDR3 loop is CAISEGRNNSPLHF. The DNA of the CDR3 is TGTGCCATCAGTGAAGGACGGAATAATTCACCCCTCCACTTT.

The rearrangement uses TRBV10-3 and TRBJ2-5, with 10 bases aligning to TRBD2. V trimming: 2 bases; J trimming: 4 bases; junction bases outside the gene matches: 4. In germline, CDR1 is ENHRY, CDR2 SYGVKD. The CDR3 extends over 15 amino acids. The CDR3 bases are TGTGCCATCAGTGAGGGAAGCGGGGGGGGAGAGACCCAGTACTTC. Translation gives CAISEGSGGGETQYF.

The chain is built from TRBV5-1 and TRBJ1-1; a weak D match, TRBD1 (5 bases). This CDR3 has 14 residues. V shed 4 bases and J shed 5 bases, with 15 bases lying between them. Germline V gene sequence: CDR1 SGHRS, CDR2 YFSETQ. CDR3 sequence reads: CASSGRASGTEAFF. The CDR3 nucleotides read TGCGCCAGCAGCGGCAGGGCTTCGGGAACTGAAGCTTTCTTT.

V usage is TRBV30 and J usage is TRBJ1-5; possible D gene TRBD1, 5 bases. Germline CDR1 GTSNPN, CDR2 SVGIG (reference sequence). V lost 2 bases, J lost 11 bases, and 22 bases lay in between. This CDR3 comprises 15 residues. CDR3 DNA: TGTGCCTGGAGTCATACACTGGCAGGCGAGGGGACCCAGCATTTT. Protein product: CAWSHTLAGEGTQHF.

This clone was seen only a few times. The chain recombines TRBV5-1 with TRBJ2-2; D is ambiguous. In germline, CDR1 is SGHRS, CDR2 YFSETQ. V lost 4 bases, J lost 2 bases, and 9 bases lay in between. CDR3 length: 14 amino acids. The chain's CDR3 is CASSRQANTGELFF. The CDR3 DNA reads as TGCGCCAGCAGCCGGCAGGCAAACACCGGGGAGCTGTTTTTT.

This sequence joins TRBV28 and TRBJ1-3; D is ambiguous. This CDR3 spans 12 amino acids. Germline V gene data show CDR1 as MDHEN and CDR2 as SYDVKM. V lost 6 bases to trimming and J lost 11 bases, with 14 bases between them. The CDR3 is CASSVGRYSIYF. The CDR3 bases are TGTGCCAGCAGCGTAGGACGGTACTCCATATATTTT.

This clone was seen many times. The gene calls are TRBV28 and TRBJ1-5; D is undetermined. V was cut by 2 bases and J by 6 bases, with 14 bases left in between. Germline V gene data show CDR1 as MDHEN and CDR2 as SYDVKM. The CDR3 contains 15 residues. The CDR3 reads CASSLNSGGSQPQHF. Written as DNA, the CDR3 is TGTGCCAGCAGTTTAAATTCCGGCGGCAGTCAGCCCCAGCATTTT.

The V gene is TRBV18, the J gene TRBJ2-1; 15 nucleotides align to TRBD2. From germline, CDR1 is KGHSH and CDR2 LQKENI. The ends lost 5 bases at V and 8 bases at J; junction bases unmatched: 4. This CDR3 has 15 residues. The CDR3 reads CASSGLAGGLDEQFF. The CDR3 nucleotides read TGTGCCAGCTCAGGACTAGCGGGGGGGCTCGATGAGCAGTTCTTC.

The chain has TRBV5-4 and TRBJ1-1; D is perhaps TRBD1 (5 bases). In germline, CDR1 is SGHNT, CDR2 YYREEE (reference sequence). Between the trimmed V and J ends, which lost 5 bases and 1 base, there was a span of 15 bases. The CDR3 is 15 residues long. The chain's CDR3 is CASRPDSDQNTEAFF. DNA for the CDR3: TGTGCCAGCAGGCCCGACAGTGACCAGAACACTGAAGCTTTCTTT.

This clone was counted a few times. The V call is TRBV19, the J call TRBJ1-5; tentatively, D is TRBD1 (5 bases). There are 16 residues in the CDR3. Trimming pared 3 bases from V and 4 bases from J, leaving 16 bases between. Germline V gene data show CDR1 as LNHDA and CDR2 as SQIVND (reference sequence). In DNA form, the CDR3 reads TGTGCCAGTAGTATCAGAGGGCAGGGAGGAAATCAGCCCCAGCATTTT. This encodes CASSIRGQGGNQPQHF.

The CDR3 is CASSLGQGVFF. As DNA, the CDR3 is TGTGCCAGCAGCTTGGGACAGGGGGTTTTCTTT. The chain links TRBV5-4 to TRBJ1-1; 9 bases are a match to TRBD1. The ends lost 0 bases at V and 13 bases at J; junction bases unmatched: 1. Germline CDR1 is SGHNT and CDR2 is YYREEE (reference sequence). This CDR3 is built from 11 residues.